This TCR beta chain was sequenced for a study of graft-versus-host responses after intestinal transplantation. The overall study: Transplantation in recipients was multivisceral, liver-intestinal, or isolated intestinal. The whole recipient group had anti-thymocyte globulin induction followed by tacrolimus and steroids for roughly 3 years. Notes on the study in general: High graft-versus-host to host-versus-graft clonal ratios were found in allografts of patients who had graft-donor T cell macrochimerism. Researchers found GvH clones in recipient marrow, and some showed up first in ileum or blood.

V gave up 3 bases and J gave up 2 bases, with 1 base separating them. The V gene's germline CDR1 is LNHNV and CDR2 YYDKDF (reference sequence). The CDR3 is 11 amino acids. Points on this clone: Its target is not known.

Sequencing used immunoSEQ multiplex PCR; TCRdb keeps in-frame clones, though not all of them. The repertoire holds fewer than 120,000 clones, with about 93% as singletons. The rearrangement joins TRBV15 to TRBJ2-5; no reliable D call. The receptor comes from a human donor who received an intestinal transplant. This specimen consisted of unstimulated CD8+ T cells sorted from spleen or lymph node cells, obtained before intestinal transplant. This CDR3 reads CATSRQETQYF. Here the CDR3 DNA reads TGTGCCACCAGCAGGCAAGAGACCCAGTACTTC. The complete variable domain, with remaining parts taken from reference TRBV15 and TRBJ2-5, reads DAMVIQNPRYQVTQFGKPVTLSCSQTLNHNVMYWYQQKSSQAPKLLFHYYDKDFNNEADTPDNFQSRRPNTSFCFLDIRSPGLGDTAMYLCATSRQETQYFGPGTRLLVL.